This is a list of T cell receptor beta chains from one sample in a study of blood T cell repertoires in COVID-19. TCRdb's table, derived via immunoSEQ multiplex PCR, lists solely in-frame clones and lacks some. The table records about 130,000 clones, around 83% of them present only once. The sample comprised peripheral blood. These receptors all come from a man in his sixties with acute or convalescent COVID-19. Each CDR3 is given with its conserved first and last residue. The order of the fields is V gene, J gene, D gene, clone size, CDR3 protein, CDR3 DNA. D genes are given only for firm matches. A row's size may be missing; if present it is once, few, many or a size class.

v_gene: TRBV6-5
j_gene: TRBJ2-2
d_gene: -
abundance: -
CDR3aa: CASSLSARGSGELFF
CDR3nt: TGTGCCAGCAGTTTATCGGCTAGGGGTTCCGGGGAGCTGTTTTTT

v_gene: TRBV29-1
j_gene: TRBJ2-7
d_gene: -
abundance: -
CDR3aa: CSVEDGYSYEQYF
CDR3nt: TGCAGCGTTGAAGACGGTTACTCCTACGAGCAGTACTTC

v_gene: TRBV5-1
j_gene: TRBJ2-4
d_gene: -
abundance: many
CDR3aa: CASSNGGLPGQYF
CDR3nt: TGCGCCAGCAGTAACGGGGGTCTCCCCGGGCAGTACTTC

v_gene: TRBV5-1
j_gene: TRBJ2-7
d_gene: TRBD1
abundance: -
CDR3aa: CASRTGTGSYEQYF
CDR3nt: TGCGCCAGCAGGACCGGGACAGGCTCCTACGAGCAGTACTTC

v_gene: TRBV7-9
j_gene: TRBJ2-7
d_gene: TRBD2
abundance: once
CDR3aa: CASSFRGALAGGNEQYF
CDR3nt: TGTGCCAGCAGCTTCAGGGGGGCCCTAGCGGGAGGAAACGAGCAGTACTTC

v_gene: TRBV3-1/TRBV3-2
j_gene: TRBJ2-2
d_gene: TRBD2
abundance: once
CDR3aa: CASSLGTSGKTGELFF
CDR3nt: TGTGCCAGCAGTCTCGGGACTAGCGGGAAAACCGGGGAGCTGTTTTTT

v_gene: TRBV11-2
j_gene: TRBJ1-3
d_gene: TRBD1
abundance: -
CDR3aa: CASSSLQGVGNTIYF
CDR3nt: TGTGCCAGCAGCTCATTACAGGGGGTTGGAAACACCATATATTTT

v_gene: TRBV19
j_gene: TRBJ2-2
d_gene: -
abundance: few
CDR3aa: CASRPGRTTNTGELFF
CDR3nt: TGTGCCAGTAGACCAGGGAGGACCACGAACACCGGGGAGCTGTTTTTT

v_gene: TRBV7-8
j_gene: TRBJ1-5
d_gene: -
abundance: -
CDR3aa: CASSSGQPNQPQHF
CDR3nt: TGTGCCAGCAGCTCCGGACAACCCAATCAGCCCCAGCATTTT

v_gene: TRBV4-1
j_gene: TRBJ1-4
d_gene: -
abundance: -
CDR3aa: CASSQDPRQLFF
CDR3nt: TGCGCCAGCAGCCAAGATCCTAGACAGCTGTTTTTT

v_gene: TRBV10-3
j_gene: TRBJ2-1
d_gene: TRBD2
abundance: -
CDR3aa: CAISSGRDNEQFF
CDR3nt: TGTGCCATCAGTAGCGGGAGAGACAATGAGCAGTTCTTC

v_gene: TRBV15
j_gene: TRBJ2-1
d_gene: TRBD2
abundance: -
CDR3aa: CATRKLADSYNEQFF
CDR3nt: TGTGCCACCCGTAAACTAGCGGACTCCTACAATGAGCAGTTCTTC

v_gene: TRBV28
j_gene: TRBJ1-1
d_gene: TRBD1
abundance: -
CDR3aa: CASTSTGMNTEAFF
CDR3nt: TGTGCCAGCACCTCGACAGGGATGAACACTGAAGCTTTCTTT

v_gene: TRBV6-4
j_gene: TRBJ2-3
d_gene: TRBD2
abundance: -
CDR3aa: CASSLGLAHTDTQYF
CDR3nt: TGTGCCAGCAGTCTTGGACTAGCGCATACAGATACGCAGTATTTT

v_gene: TRBV2
j_gene: TRBJ1-3
d_gene: TRBD1
abundance: -
CDR3aa: CASSVYQGALTGNTIYF
CDR3nt: TGTGCCAGCAGTGTTTATCAGGGGGCGCTGACTGGAAACACCATATATTTT

v_gene: TRBV24-1
j_gene: TRBJ2-3
d_gene: TRBD2
abundance: -
CDR3aa: CATSDPPGLVGSTDTQYF
CDR3nt: TGTGCCACCAGTGACCCCCCCGGACTAGTGGGGAGCACAGATACGCAGTATTTT

v_gene: TRBV15
j_gene: TRBJ2-7
d_gene: -
abundance: -
CDR3aa: CATSRAPGFQEQYF
CDR3nt: TGTGCCACCAGCAGAGCCCCCGGGTTTCAGGAGCAGTACTTC

v_gene: TRBV18
j_gene: TRBJ2-7
d_gene: TRBD1
abundance: -
CDR3aa: CASSPLGQGYEQYF
CDR3nt: TGTGCCAGCTCACCACTAGGACAGGGTTACGAGCAGTACTTC

v_gene: TRBV14
j_gene: TRBJ1-4
d_gene: -
abundance: -
CDR3aa: CASSQEGWANEKLFF
CDR3nt: TGTGCCAGCAGCCAAGAAGGTTGGGCGAATGAAAAACTGTTTTTT

v_gene: TRBV28
j_gene: TRBJ2-5
d_gene: -
abundance: -
CDR3aa: CASSIYQTQYF
CDR3nt: TGTGCCAGCAGTATCTATCAGACCCAGTACTTC

v_gene: TRBV27
j_gene: TRBJ1-5
d_gene: TRBD1
abundance: -
CDR3aa: CASSSGQVNQPQHF
CDR3nt: TGTGCCAGCAGTTCGGGACAGGTCAATCAGCCCCAGCATTTT

v_gene: TRBV5-4
j_gene: TRBJ2-2
d_gene: -
abundance: -
CDR3aa: CASSSPGLPTGELFF
CDR3nt: TGTGCCAGCAGCTCCCCGGGACTCCCCACCGGGGAGCTGTTTTTT

v_gene: TRBV9
j_gene: TRBJ1-2
d_gene: -
abundance: -
CDR3aa: CASSVEQGYGYTF
CDR3nt: TGTGCCAGCAGCGTAGAACAGGGTTATGGCTACACCTTC